Shown below are 20 T cell receptor beta chains from a single sample sequenced in a study of CD8+ T cells in alopecia areata (dated by TCRdb to 2016 to 2018). Receptor libraries were prepared by the immunoSEQ multiplex PCR assay. RNA was extracted from all samples and reverse transcribed into cDNA as template for TCR sequencing. The clones in this table, taken by TCRdb from immuneACCESS, are in-frame only. Not every clone is retained; where verified, under half of the shortfall comes from an unresolved V gene, and the cause of the rest is unknown. The sample table lists some 190,000 clones, 45% to 75% of them with a count of one. The top ten constitute approximately 0.69% of the sample. This sample's time point label indicates: approximately 4 weeks on oral tofacitinib. The sample's treatment or condition label, decoded: oral pan-JAK inhibitor, 5-10 mg twice daily. The material sequenced was CD4+ T cells sorted from blood, taken at week 4, from a patient treated with tofacitinib. Source of these receptors: a human donor with alopecia areata.

The chain links TRBV7-2 to TRBJ2-2; D not resolved. The germline V gene has CDR1 SGHTA and CDR2 FQGNSA. V was cut by 5 bases and J by 5 bases, with 9 bases left in between. The CDR3 covers 13 residues. CDR3 sequence: CASSLTWTGELFF. As DNA, the CDR3 is TGTGCCAGCAGCCTCACATGGACCGGGGAGCTGTTTTTT.

The genes are TRBV29-1 and TRBJ2-2, with D unclear. V was pared by 5 bases and J by 8 bases, with 9 bases between. The CDR3 has 11 amino acids. CDR1 is SQVTM, CDR2 ANQGSEA, per germline. The CDR3: CSVQLLGELFF. CDR3 DNA: TGCAGCGTTCAGTTACTAGGGGAGCTGTTTTTT.

The rearrangement links TRBV1 to TRBJ2-7; the table's D call, TRBD2, has no DNA check behind it. TRBV1 is termed a pseudogene. The CDR3 runs 15 residues. This chain's CDR3 is CTSSQDRDWFYEQYF. The CDR3 DNA sequence: TGCACCAGCAGCCAAGATAGGGACTGGTTTTACGAGCAGTACTTC.

This clone came up once. The CDR3 nucleotides are TGTGCCTGGAGTGTATTACGGGCTTGGAACACTGAAGCTTTCTTT. It is translated as CAWSVLRAWNTEAFF. The chain couples TRBV30 to TRBJ1-1; D is unclear. Germline CDR1 and CDR2: GTSNPN and SVGIG (reference sequence). The CDR3 is 15 residues long. Trimming removed 0 bases from V and 1 base from J, with 12 bases in between.

This clone showed up just a few times. This sequence joins TRBV28 and TRBJ2-1; 10 nucleotides agree with TRBD2. V was pared by 4 bases and J by 7 bases, with 22 bases of the junction left unmatched. The CDR3 spans 20 residues. Germline CDR1 and CDR2: MDHEN and SYDVKM. CDR3 region: CASSSALLLAGEQKGNEQFF. CDR3 nucleotides: TGTGCCAGCAGTTCCGCGCTTTTGCTAGCGGGAGAGCAAAAAGGGAATGAGCAGTTCTTC.

The CDR3: CASSESSHGMDEQFF. Here the CDR3 DNA reads TGTGCCAGCAGTGAATCTTCTCATGGGATGGATGAGCAGTTCTTC. The rearrangement links TRBV25-1 to TRBJ2-1, with D unresolved. V gave up 1 base and J gave up 8 bases, with 15 bases separating them. This CDR3 comprises 15 residues. Germline V lookup: CDR1 MGHDK, CDR2 SYGVNS.

This clone came up once. This chain connects TRBV11-1 to TRBJ1-1; D not certain. In germline, CDR1 is SGHAT, CDR2 FQDESV (reference sequence). The CDR3 sequence is 14 residues long. With 1 base removed from V and 4 bases from J, the gap between germline ends came to 10 bases. In DNA form, the CDR3 reads TGTGCCAGCAGCTTAGGAGAGAAGGGCACTGAAGCTTTCTTT. It yields the protein CASSLGEKGTEAFF. Looking up the rest from reference TRBV11-1 and TRBJ1-1 gives the full variable domain: EAEVAQSPRYKITEKSQAVAFWCDPISGHATLYWYRQILGQGPELLVQFQDESVVDDSQLPKDRFSAERLKGVDSTLKIQPAELGDSAMYLCASSLGEKGTEAFFGQGTRLTVV.

This clone was recorded a few times. V and J are TRBV29-1 and TRBJ1-2, with a possible D match to TRBD1 (6 bases). V shed 4 bases and J shed 7 bases, with 22 bases lying between them. The germline gives CDR1 SQVTM, CDR2 ANQGSEA. The CDR3 is 15 amino acids. The CDR3 region is CSVVLPGQGKGGYTF. In DNA, the CDR3 is TGCAGCGTTGTCTTGCCTGGGCAGGGGAAGGGTGGCTACACCTTC.

A few counts support this clone. V is TRBV4-2 and J is TRBJ1-2; a possible D gene is TRBD1 (5 bases). Trimming pared 2 bases from V and 9 bases from J, leaving 13 bases between. The V gene's germline CDR1 is LGHNA and CDR2 YNFKEQ. The CDR3 sequence is 13 residues long. The CDR3 DNA follows: TGTGCCAGCAGCCAAACTCTCAGGGACCGCTACACCTTC. Amino acids: CASSQTLRDRYTF.

CDR3 sequence: CSVETSGVRDTQYF. The CDR3 DNA follows: TGCAGCGTTGAAACTAGCGGGGTCAGGGATACGCAGTATTTT. This chain joins TRBV29-1 and TRBJ2-3; TRBD2 matches at 10 bases. CDR1 is SQVTM, CDR2 ANQGSEA, per germline. After removal of 2 bases from V and 6 bases from J, the junction contained 5 bases not matched to a gene. The CDR3 covers 14 residues.

CDR3 sequence (DNA): TGTGCCAGTATCTCGGGAGATACGCAGTATTTT. The encoded protein is CASISGDTQYF. J is TRBJ2-3 and V is TRBV19; D is undetermined. V lost 7 bases and J 5 bases, leaving 7 bases between the germline ends. CDR1 LNHDA and CDR2 SQIVND come from the germline V gene (reference sequence). CDR3 length: 11 residues. Based on the CDR3 plus reference TRBV19 and TRBJ2-3, the full variable domain is DGGITQSPKYLFRKEGQNVTLSCEQNLNHDAMYWYRQDPGQGLRLIYYSQIVNDFQKGDIAEGYSVSREKKESFPLTVTSAQKNPTAFYLCASISGDTQYFGPGTRLTVL.

The chain is built from TRBV7-8 and TRBJ1-1; no clear D gene. The CDR3 runs 14 residues. Trimming took 5 bases from V and 1 from J, leaving 11 bases between them. The germline gives CDR1 SGHVS, CDR2 FQNEAQ. CDR3 sequence (DNA): TGTGCCAGCAGCCAACACAACTGGAACACTGAAGCTTTCTTT. Its protein product is CASSQHNWNTEAFF.

The V gene is TRBV30, the J gene TRBJ2-7; D gene ambiguous. CDR1 GTSNPN and CDR2 SVGIG come from the germline V gene (reference sequence). Trimming cost V 0 bases and J 7 bases, with 13 bases left between them. This CDR3 spans 13 amino acids. The DNA of the CDR3 is TGTGCCTGGAGTGTAGGGAACGAGTATGAGCAGTACTTC. Protein product: CAWSVGNEYEQYF. The whole variable domain, remainder taken from reference TRBV30 and TRBJ2-7, is SQTIHQWPATLVQPVGSPLSLECTVEGTSNPNLYWYRQAAGRGLQLLFYSVGIGQISSEVPQNLSASRPQDRQFILSSKKLLLSDSGFYLCAWSVGNEYEQYFGPGTRLTVT.

The gene calls are TRBV29-1 and TRBJ2-7; possibly TRBD2 for D (5 bases). The CDR3 is 14 amino acids. Germline V gives CDR1 SQVTM, CDR2 ANQGSEA. V was shortened by 4 bases and J by 2 bases, with 15 bases between the two germline ends. The CDR3 region has the DNA TGCAGCGTTGTTTGGTGGGAGTTTCCCTACGAGCAGTACTTC. It translates to CSVVWWEFPYEQYF.

The chain carries TRBV11-2 and TRBJ2-3; possibly TRBD1 or TRBD2 for D (5 bases each). CDR3 length: 15 residues. The V gene lost 1 base and the J gene lost 2 bases, with 10 bases spanning the gap. The V gene's germline CDR1 is SGHAT and CDR2 FQNNGV. The CDR3 loop is CASSLVGDVTDTQYF. As DNA, the CDR3 is TGTGCCAGCAGCTTAGTGGGGGATGTCACAGATACGCAGTATTTT.

The table lists this clone with a few counts. V and J are TRBV18 and TRBJ2-3, with 7 bases that match TRBD1. Trimming cost V 3 bases and J 2 bases; bases outside gene matches: 8. Germline CDR1 and CDR2: KGHSH and LQKENI. This CDR3 is built from 16 residues. The DNA for the CDR3 is TGTGCCAGCTCACCTAGGACAGGCGCCCACACAGATACGCAGTATTTT. It translates to CASSPRTGAHTDTQYF.

The V call is TRBV7-8, the J call TRBJ2-1; D might be TRBD2 (7 bases). CDR3 size: 17 residues. The V gene lost 4 bases and the J gene lost 10 bases, with 26 bases spanning the gap. The germline CDR1 and CDR2 sequences are SGHVS and FQNEAQ. The CDR3 sequence: CASSSAGAAGLVSEQFF. CDR3 nucleotide sequence: TGTGCCAGCAGCTCGGCGGGGGCGGCGGGCCTGGTATCCGAGCAGTTCTTC.

The gene calls are TRBV7-2 and TRBJ1-5; D not resolved. V was clipped by 3 bases and J by 2 bases, with 11 bases between them. The CDR3 is made up of 15 amino acids. Per the germline V gene, CDR1 is SGHTA and CDR2 is FQGNSA. CDR3 sequence reads: CASSFLVSGNQPQHF. The CDR3 DNA is TGTGCCAGCAGCTTTTTGGTTTCCGGCAATCAGCCCCAGCATTTT.

The gene calls are TRBV4-2 and TRBJ2-3; D gene uncertain. V was clipped by 0 bases and J by 4 bases, with 8 bases between them. In germline, CDR1 is LGHNA, CDR2 YNFKEQ. The length of the CDR3 is 14 residues. CDR3 in amino acids: CASSQESGPDTQYF. The DNA for the CDR3 is TGTGCCAGCAGCCAAGAATCCGGCCCAGATACGCAGTATTTT.

The chain has TRBV2 and TRBJ1-2; D remains unclear. Germline CDR1 and CDR2: SNHLY and FYNNEI. The V end was cut by 8 bases, the J end by 8 bases, with 15 bases between. The CDR3 spans 12 residues. The CDR3 sequence: CASHREEGGYTF. CDR3 nucleotide sequence: TGTGCCAGCCACCGGGAGGAAGGGGGCTACACCTTC.